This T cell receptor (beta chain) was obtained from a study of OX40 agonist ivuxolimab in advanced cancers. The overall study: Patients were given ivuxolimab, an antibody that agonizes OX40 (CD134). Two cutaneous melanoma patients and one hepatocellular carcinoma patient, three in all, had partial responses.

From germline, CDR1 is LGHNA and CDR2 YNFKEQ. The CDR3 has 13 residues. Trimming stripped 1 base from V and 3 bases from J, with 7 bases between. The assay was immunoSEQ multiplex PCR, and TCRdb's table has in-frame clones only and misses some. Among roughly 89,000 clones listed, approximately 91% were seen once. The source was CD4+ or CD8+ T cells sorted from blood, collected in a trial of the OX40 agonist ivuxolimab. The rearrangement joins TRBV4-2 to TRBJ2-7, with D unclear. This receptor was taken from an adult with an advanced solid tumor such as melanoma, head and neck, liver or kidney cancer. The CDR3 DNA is TGTGCCAGCAGCCAAGCTGTTAACTACGAGCAGTACTTC. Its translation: CASSQAVNYEQYF.